This T cell receptor beta chain derives from a study of early T cells in non-severe SARS-CoV-2 infection. As for the study in general: Unpaired chains resulted from sequencing bulk RNA of unsorted whole blood.

At least ten counts were recorded for this clonotype. Its target is not known. As part of library construction, unique molecular identifiers were attached to individual cDNA molecules. Using its own MiXCR run on the 5' RACE reads, TCRdb lists one record per CDR3 protein. The sample lists 75,000 to 90,000 distinct CDR3 sequences, 5% to 7% occurring once. Study observations and caveats: A preference for anti-spike CD8 responses marked VDJdb matching, which missed private and CD4 specificities.

The CDR3 covers 15 residues. Between the trimmed V and J ends, which lost 3 bases and 0 bases, there was a span of 11 bases. Germline CDR1 reads LNHDA; CDR2 reads SQIVND (reference sequence). This rearrangement joins TRBV19 to TRBJ1-2; D is unclear. The receptor was isolated from an adult who was a healthcare worker with PCR-confirmed SARS-CoV-2 infection or an uninfected control (not recorded which). Sequencing was done on a sample of whole blood. The CDR3, as DNA: TGTGCCAGTAGTATCGATTCAGCCACTAACTATGGCTACACCTTC. Protein: CASSIDSATNYGYTF. The full variable domain, with the rest looked up from reference TRBV19 and TRBJ1-2, is DGGITQSPKYLFRKEGQNVTLSCEQNLNHDAMYWYRQDPGQGLRLIYYSQIVNDFQKGDIAEGYSVSREKKESFPLTVTSAQKNPTAFYLCASSIDSATNYGYTFGSGTRLTVV.